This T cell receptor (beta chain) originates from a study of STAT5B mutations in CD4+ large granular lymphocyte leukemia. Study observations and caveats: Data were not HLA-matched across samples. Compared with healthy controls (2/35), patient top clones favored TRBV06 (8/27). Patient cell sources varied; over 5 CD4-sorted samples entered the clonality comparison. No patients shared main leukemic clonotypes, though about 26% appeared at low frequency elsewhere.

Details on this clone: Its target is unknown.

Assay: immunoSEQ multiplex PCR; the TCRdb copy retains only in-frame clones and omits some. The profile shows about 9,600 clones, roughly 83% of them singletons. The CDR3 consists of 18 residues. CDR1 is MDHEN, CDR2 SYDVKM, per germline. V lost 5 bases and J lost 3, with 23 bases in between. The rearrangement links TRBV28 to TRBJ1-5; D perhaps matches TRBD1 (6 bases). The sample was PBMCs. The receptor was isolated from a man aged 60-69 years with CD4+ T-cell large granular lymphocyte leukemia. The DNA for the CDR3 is TGTGCCAGCAGTCCTACGTCTGGGGGCTTCGTCTACAATCAGCCCCAGCATTTT. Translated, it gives CASSPTSGGFVYNQPQHF.